Sample share makes the clone carrying this TCR beta chain medium-sized (0.01 to 0.1%). TCR cDNA molecules each had a unique molecular identifier. TCRdb analysed the 5' RACE reads with MiXCR anew, one entry per CDR3 protein. The sample consists of 5,000 or so distinct CDR3 sequences, around 19% of them appearing once. This entry comes from a study of spatial heterogeneity in lung cancer. The sample's time point: sample taken at primary tumor resection. Sequencing covered unsorted whole RNA taken from tumor, nontumor lung or frozen PBMC. The CDR3 runs 14 residues. The ends were cut back, 2 bases at V and 6 bases at J, with 13 bases in the middle. Germline loops: CDR1 MNHEY, CDR2 SMNVEV (reference sequence).

This specimen was normal lung tissue next to the tumor, taken at surgery. J is TRBJ1-2 and V is TRBV27; TRBD1 might be the D (5 bases). This clonotype was obtained from a male donor with early-stage non-small cell lung cancer. The CDR3 sequence: CASSLGGNRDGYTF. In DNA, the CDR3 is TGTGCCAGCAGTTTAGGGGGAAATCGGGATGGCTACACCTTC.